This T cell receptor (beta chain) was recorded in a study of long-term antiretroviral therapy in people with HIV. Background on the study: First collections came about a decade before the 2015 immediate-ART recommendation. Study-wide results and caveats: Specimen acquisition occurred between about 2004 and 2017, potentially under older ART regimens. Post-ART diversity increased but stayed below transplant donor controls.

With survey level as its setting, the immunoSEQ assay was v3.0. The assay was immunoSEQ multiplex PCR, and TCRdb's table has in-frame clones only and misses some. The sample has tens of thousands of clones, roughly 80% seen once. The CDR3 extends over 14 amino acids. The V and J ends lost 4 bases and 7 bases respectively, with 14 bases between them. Germline values: CDR1 ENHRY, CDR2 SYGVKD. Of note for this clone: What it binds is not known.

The TCR comes from a woman aged 25 to 39 with HIV. This sample comprised unsorted PBMCs, obtained 1.1 years before starting antiretroviral therapy. This chain uses TRBV10-3 with TRBJ2-1; tentative D call: TRBD2 (6 bases). CDR3 loop: CAISGFSGVNEQFF. The DNA of the CDR3 is TGTGCCATCAGTGGCTTTTCGGGGGTAAATGAGCAGTTCTTC.